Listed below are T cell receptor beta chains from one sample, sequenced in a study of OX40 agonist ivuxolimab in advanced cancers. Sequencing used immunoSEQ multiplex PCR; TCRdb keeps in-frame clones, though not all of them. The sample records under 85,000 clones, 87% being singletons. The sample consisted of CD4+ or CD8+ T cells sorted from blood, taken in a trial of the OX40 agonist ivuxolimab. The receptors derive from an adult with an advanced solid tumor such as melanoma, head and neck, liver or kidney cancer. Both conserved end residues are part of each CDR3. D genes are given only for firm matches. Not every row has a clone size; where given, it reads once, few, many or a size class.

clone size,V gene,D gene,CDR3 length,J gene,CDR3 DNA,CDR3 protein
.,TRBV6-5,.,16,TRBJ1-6,TGTGCCAGCAGTTATGGGTTCGACAGGATTAATTCACCCCTCCACTTT,CASSYGFDRINSPLHF
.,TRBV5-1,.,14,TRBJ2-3,TGCGCCAGCAGCTCCGAAGTCCAAACAGATACGCAGTATTTT,CASSSEVQTDTQYF
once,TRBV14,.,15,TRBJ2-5,TGTGCCAGCAGCCAAGGGTATGGGGACCAAGAGACCCAGTACTTC,CASSQGYGDQETQYF
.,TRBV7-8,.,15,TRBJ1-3,TGTGCCAGCAGCTTTTTTCTGGGGGCTACCAACACCATATATTTT,CASSFFLGATNTIYF
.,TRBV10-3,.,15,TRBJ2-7,TGTGCCATCAGTGAGACCCAGCGGGCGAGCTACGAGCAGTACTTC,CAISETQRASYEQYF
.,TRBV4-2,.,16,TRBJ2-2,TGTGCCAGCAGCCAAGTGAAGGGGAGTAGGCTCGGGGAGCTGTTTTTT,CASSQVKGSRLGELFF
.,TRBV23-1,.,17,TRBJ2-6,TGCGCCAGCAGTCAATCCCCAAGGTGGAAGCGGGCCAACGTCCTGACTTTC,CASSQSPRWKRANVLTF
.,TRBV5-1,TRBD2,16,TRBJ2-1,TGCGCCAGCAGCCCTGGACTAGCGGTATTTGTCAATGAGCAGTTCTTC,CASSPGLAVFVNEQFF
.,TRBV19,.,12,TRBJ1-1,TGTGCCAGTAGCCGACCGGGCACTGAAGCTTTCTTT,CASSRPGTEAFF
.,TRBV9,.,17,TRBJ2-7,TGTGCCAGCAGCGTCGGCCCCGGGGACCGGGGGCGGTACGAGCAGTACTTC,CASSVGPGDRGRYEQYF
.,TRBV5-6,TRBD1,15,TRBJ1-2,TGTGCCAGCAGCTTCGAACGGACAGGGGGCTATGGCTACACCTTC,CASSFERTGGYGYTF
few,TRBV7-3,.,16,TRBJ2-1,TGTGCCAGCAGCTTAGTTGGGCGGTTACCACACAATGAGCAGTTCTTC,CASSLVGRLPHNEQFF
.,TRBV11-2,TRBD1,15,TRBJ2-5,TGTGCCAGCACCATTAGTATGTCGGACAGGGAGACCCAGTACTTC,CASTISMSDRETQYF
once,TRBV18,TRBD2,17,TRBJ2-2,TGTGCCAGCTCACCACTCTCTCTAGCGGGGAACACCGGGGAGCTGTTTTTT,CASSPLSLAGNTGELFF
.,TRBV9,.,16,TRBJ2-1,TGTGCCAGCAGCGTAGAATTGAGGGACCCAAACAATGAGCAGTTCTTC,CASSVELRDPNNEQFF
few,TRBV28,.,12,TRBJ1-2,TGTGCCAGCAGGCAGGGAGGGGATGGCTACACCTTC,CASRQGGDGYTF
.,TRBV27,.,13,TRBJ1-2,TGTGCCAGCAGTTTAGGGGGACGAGAGGGCTACACCTTC,CASSLGGREGYTF
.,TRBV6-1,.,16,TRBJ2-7,TGTGCCAGCAGTGAAGCGTTTTCTAGCGTGACCTACGAGCAGTACTTC,CASSEAFSSVTYEQYF
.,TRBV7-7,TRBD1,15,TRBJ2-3,TGTGCCAGCAGCTTGGGACAGGGGGCCACAGATACGCAGTATTTT,CASSLGQGATDTQYF
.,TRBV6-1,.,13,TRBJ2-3,TGTGCCAGCAGTGAAGCCCCCGGCGGGGCGAAGTATTTT,CASSEAPGGAKYF
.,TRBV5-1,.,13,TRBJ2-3,TGCGCCAGCAGCGGGCCCAGCACAGATACGCAGTATTTT,CASSGPSTDTQYF
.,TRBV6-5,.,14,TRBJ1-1,TGTGCCAGCAGAAGCCTGAGGATGAACACTGAAGCTTTCTTT,CASRSLRMNTEAFF
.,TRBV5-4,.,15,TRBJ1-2,TGTGCCAGCAGCTTCCGGGGCAGGGAGATAGGCGGCTACACCTTC,CASSFRGREIGGYTF
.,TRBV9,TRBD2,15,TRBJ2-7,TGTGCCAGCAGCGTAGGAGCACTAGCGACGGGCGAGCAGTACTTC,CASSVGALATGEQYF
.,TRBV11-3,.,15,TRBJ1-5,TGTGCCAGCAGCTTAGTAGGGGACAACCACCAGCCCCAGCATTTT,CASSLVGDNHQPQHF
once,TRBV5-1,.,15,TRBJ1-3,TGCGCCAGCAGCCCAGGACAGCATTCTGGAAACACCATATATTTT,CASSPGQHSGNTIYF
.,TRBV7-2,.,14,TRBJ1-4,TGTGCCAGCAGCTTGGGGCAGACTAATGAAAAACTGTTTTTT,CASSLGQTNEKLFF
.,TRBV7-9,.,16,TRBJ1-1,TGTGCCAGCAGCTTAAGAGGAGGGGACTGGGACACTGAAGCTTTCTTT,CASSLRGGDWDTEAFF
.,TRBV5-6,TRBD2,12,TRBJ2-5,TGTGCCAGCAGCCGGGGGGGTGAGACCCAGTACTTC,CASSRGGETQYF
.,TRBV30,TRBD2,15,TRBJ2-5,TGTGCCTGGAGTGTACAACTAGCGGGAGGAGAGACCCAGTACTTC,CAWSVQLAGGETQYF
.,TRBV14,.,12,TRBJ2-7,TGTGCCAGCAGCCAACAGGGCTACGAGCAGTACTTC,CASSQQGYEQYF
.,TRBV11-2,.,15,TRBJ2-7,TGTGCCAGCAGCTTGCTCCAGGGCTTCTCCTACGAGCAGTACTTC,CASSLLQGFSYEQYF
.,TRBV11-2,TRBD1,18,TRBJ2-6,TGTGCCAGCAGCTTAGAAGCAGGGGGCGCGGGTGGGGCCAACGTCCTGACTTTC,CASSLEAGGAGGANVLTF
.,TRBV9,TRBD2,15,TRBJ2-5,TGTGCCAGCAGCGGTAGCGGGAGGGTCCGGGAGACCCAGTACTTC,CASSGSGRVRETQYF
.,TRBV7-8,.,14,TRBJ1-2,TGTGCCAGCAGCTTAGATCGGGGTTCGGGGGGCTACACCTTC,CASSLDRGSGGYTF